The sequence of this T cell receptor beta chain was determined in a study of PD-1 blockade in classical Hodgkin lymphoma. The CDR3 consists of 14 residues. Germline V lookup: CDR1 SNHLY, CDR2 FYNNEI. V dropped 6 bases and J dropped 6 bases, with 14 bases sitting between them. Libraries were prepared by immunoSEQ multiplex PCR; TCRdb keeps only in-frame clonotypes and omits some of them. The sample yields about 46,000 clones, around 70% seen once. Brentuximab vedotin exposure varied, and every patient relapsed after autologous stem cell transplantation. This chain links TRBV2 with TRBJ2-2; D possibly corresponds to TRBD2 (5 bases). Sample: peripheral blood mononuclear cells (PBMCs), taken at baseline. The sequence came from a human donor with classical Hodgkin lymphoma. CDR3 sequence (DNA): TGTGCCAGCAGGAGGACTCTATTCCCCGGGGAGCTGTTTTTT. The encoded protein is CASRRTLFPGELFF.